A single sample gave rise to the 19 T cell receptor beta chains below, sequenced in a study of cytomegalovirus exposure and HLA in healthy donors. It was with 60 Vbeta and 13 Jbeta primers that the PCR ran. Sequencing used immunoSEQ multiplex PCR; TCRdb keeps in-frame clones, though not all of them. The sample lists 120,000 to 150,000 clones; around 59% were seen once. The sequenced sample consisted of PBMCs. The receptors were sampled from a male donor in good health and CMV-seronegative.

The rearrangement uses TRBV7-8 and TRBJ2-3; 10 bases are a match to TRBD2. V dropped 5 bases and J dropped 3; count of bases not matched to a gene: 17. The germline V gene has CDR1 SGHVS and CDR2 FQNEAQ. The CDR3 loop spans 19 amino acids. The CDR3 DNA sequence: TGTGCCAGCAGCCCCGATTTGGGAGCGGGGGGGCTGGGGACAGATACGCAGTATTTT. Translation gives CASSPDLGAGGLGTDTQYF.

This clone was seen only a few times. The junction and the germline gene differ at one end; a read error may be behind it. The chain combines TRBV7-9 with TRBJ2-1; 9 nucleotides match TRBD2. The CDR3 is 17 amino acids. The germline CDR1 and CDR2 sequences are SEHNR and FQNEAQ (reference sequence). The CDR3 here is CSSSSPLAGETYNEQFF. DNA for the CDR3: TGTTCCAGCAGCTCCCCATTAGCGGGGGAGACCTACAATGAGCAGTTCTTC.

This clone was picked up one time. CDR3 sequence reads: CASSPTPGGYTF. CDR3 nucleotide sequence: TGCGCCAGCAGCCCGACACCAGGGGGCTACACCTTC. V gene TRBV4-1 combines with J gene TRBJ1-2, with a weak D call TRBD1 (5 bases). The ends were cut back, 4 bases at V and 8 bases at J, with 11 bases in the middle. Germline V CDR1 and CDR2: MGHRA, YSYEKL. The CDR3 runs 12 residues.

This chain joins TRBV27 and TRBJ2-7; D perhaps matches TRBD1 (5 bases). Trimming removed 3 bases from V and 0 bases from J, with 6 bases in between. The CDR3 totals 13 residues. CDR1 is MNHEY, CDR2 SMNVEV, per germline (reference sequence). Here the CDR3 reads CASSFTGSYEQYF. In DNA form, the CDR3 reads TGTGCCAGCAGTTTCACAGGCTCCTACGAGCAGTACTTC.

The chain recombines TRBV9 with TRBJ2-1; 14 bases agree with TRBD2. There are 14 residues in the CDR3. V trimming: 0 bases; J trimming: 10 bases; junction bases outside the gene matches: 0. Per the germline V gene, CDR1 is SGDLS and CDR2 is YYNGEE. CDR3: CASSVGLAGGEQFF. The CDR3 nucleotides are TGTGCCAGCAGCGTAGGACTAGCGGGGGGGGAGCAGTTCTTC.

This chain connects TRBV29-1 to TRBJ1-2; D gene uncertain. V gave up 1 base and J gave up 5 bases, with 11 bases separating them. The germline gives CDR1 SQVTM, CDR2 ANQGSEA. This CDR3 is built from 13 residues. The CDR3 loop is CSVEVVLQYGYTF. For the CDR3, the DNA is TGCAGCGTTGAAGTGGTTTTACAATATGGCTACACCTTC. The entire variable domain, with the rest obtained from reference TRBV29-1 and TRBJ1-2, is as follows: SAVISQKPSRDICQRGTSLTIQCQVDSQVTMMFWYRQQPGQSLTLIATANQGSEATYESGFVIDKFPISRPNLTFSTLTVSNMSPEDSSIYLCSVEVVLQYGYTFGSGTRLTVV.

The chain employs TRBV7-6 and TRBJ2-1; D is perhaps TRBD2 (6 bases). Germline lookup yields CDR1 SGHVS and CDR2 FNYEAQ. The ends were cut back, 10 bases at V and 5 bases at J, with 18 bases in the middle. The CDR3 length is 14 residues. DNA for the CDR3: TGTGCCACAGACACGTGGCGGGATAACAATGAGCAGTTCTTC. This gives the protein CATDTWRDNNEQFF. The full variable domain, with the rest looked up from reference TRBV7-6 and TRBJ2-1, is GAGVSQSPRYKVTKRGQDVALRCDPISGHVSLYWYRQALGQGPEFLTYFNYEAQQDKSGLPNDRFSAERPEGSISTLTIQRTEQRDSAMYRCATDTWRDNNEQFFGPGTRLTVL.

The chain joins TRBV19 to TRBJ1-2, with TRBD1 matching over 10 bases. The J segment lost 3 bases and the V segment lost 11 bases, leaving 6 bases of the junction unmatched. The CDR3 totals 13 residues. Germline V gene data show CDR1 as LNHDA and CDR2 as SQIVND (reference sequence). The CDR3 bases are TGTGCCGCCAGACAGGGGGCATACTATGGCTACACCTTC. Protein product: CAARQGAYYGYTF. The whole variable domain, remainder taken from reference TRBV19 and TRBJ1-2, is DGGITQSPKYLFRKEGQNVTLSCEQNLNHDAMYWYRQDPGQGLRLIYYSQIVNDFQKGDIAEGYSVSREKKESFPLTVTSAQKNPTAFYLCAARQGAYYGYTFGSGTRLTVV.

The chain uses TRBV9 and TRBJ1-1; D gene ambiguous. Germline assignment: CDR1 SGDLS and CDR2 YYNGEE. With 4 bases removed from V and 3 bases from J, the gap between germline ends came to 10 bases. This CDR3 has 13 amino acids. The chain's CDR3 is CASSPESDTEAFF. CDR3 DNA: TGTGCCAGCAGCCCCGAGTCCGACACTGAAGCTTTCTTT.

On this clone: A read error may produce the germline difference seen at one junction end. This rearrangement joins TRBV7-7 to TRBJ2-5; D remains ambiguous. The CDR3 runs 15 residues. Germline V gene lookup returns CDR1 SSHAT and CDR2 FNYEAQ (reference sequence). CDR3 loop: CASSPRRSLQETQYF. The DNA of the CDR3 is TGTGCTAGCAGCCCTCGACGGAGCCTCCAAGAGACCCAGTACTTC.

V gene TRBV9 combines with J gene TRBJ2-1; 8 bases are shared with TRBD1. Germline V gene sequence: CDR1 SGDLS, CDR2 YYNGEE. The CDR3 has 16 amino acids. Trimming cost V 0 bases and J 8 bases; bases outside gene matches: 10. CDR3 in amino acids: CASSVAQQGDVDEQFF. CDR3 DNA: TGTGCCAGCAGCGTAGCTCAACAGGGGGACGTCGATGAGCAGTTCTTC.

The V and J genes are TRBV30 and TRBJ1-1, with TRBD1 matching over 9 bases. CDR1 is GTSNPN, CDR2 SVGIG, per germline (reference sequence). The J segment lost 2 bases and the V segment lost 7 bases, leaving 11 bases of the junction unmatched. CDR3 length: 15 residues. CDR3 in amino acids: CASTGGESINTEAFF. CDR3 DNA sequence: TGTGCCTCCACAGGGGGCGAATCAATCAACACTGAAGCTTTCTTT.

This chain connects TRBV27 to TRBJ1-5; D gene uncertain. Germline V CDR1 and CDR2: MNHEY, SMNVEV (reference sequence). The CDR3 extends over 15 amino acids. V dropped 6 bases and J dropped 0 bases, with 12 bases sitting between them. CDR3 DNA: TGTGCCAGCAGCCCCGGGAGGTATAGCAATCAGCCCCAGCATTTT. This gives the protein CASSPGRYSNQPQHF.

The table lists this clone with a few counts. CDR3: CASSSGQPSGNTIYF. CDR3 DNA sequence: TGTGCCAGCAGTTCCGGACAACCCTCTGGAAACACCATATATTTT. The genes are TRBV28 and TRBJ1-3; D is perhaps TRBD1 (5 bases). The CDR3 runs to 15 residues. V was pared by 4 bases and J by 0 bases, with 10 bases between. Germline V gene lookup returns CDR1 MDHEN and CDR2 SYDVKM.

The chain carries TRBV5-1 and TRBJ2-1; 9 bases match TRBD2. Trimming at V came to 0 bases and at J to 2 bases, leaving 12 bases not matched to a gene. The CDR3 spans 19 residues. Germline loops: CDR1 SGHRS, CDR2 YFSETQ. CDR3 nucleotides: TGCGCCAGCAGCTTGGCCCCAGCGGGGGGCGGGGGGACCTACAATGAGCAGTTCTTC. This translates into CASSLAPAGGGGTYNEQFF.

This chain uses TRBV19 with TRBJ2-3; D perhaps matches TRBD1 (5 bases). CDR3 length equals 15 residues. V lost 3 bases and J lost 5, with 15 bases in between. Germline V lookup: CDR1 LNHDA, CDR2 SQIVND (reference sequence). The CDR3 nucleotides read TGTGCCAGTAGTATTTTAGGACAACTTGGAGATACGCAGTATTTT. Translated: CASSILGQLGDTQYF.

This chain connects TRBV19 to TRBJ2-7, with D tentatively TRBD1 (6 bases). The CDR3 sequence is 14 residues long. Germline CDR1 and CDR2: LNHDA and SQIVND (reference sequence). Trimming removed 3 bases from V and 1 base from J, with 10 bases in between. Here the CDR3 DNA reads TGTGCCAGTAGTATGGACAGAAATTCCTACGAGCAGTACTTC. Translation: CASSMDRNSYEQYF.

The CDR3 loop reads CASSMETGELFF. The CDR3 nucleotides read TGTGCCAGTAGTATGGAGACCGGGGAGCTGTTTTTT. The chain combines TRBV19 with TRBJ2-2; D is uncertain. The germline V and J ends were trimmed by 3 bases and 5 bases, with 4 bases remaining between them. The CDR3 sequence is 12 residues long. Per the germline V gene, CDR1 is LNHDA and CDR2 is SQIVND (reference sequence).

The chain is built from TRBV7-8 and TRBJ2-4; 7 nucleotides align to TRBD2. From germline, CDR1 is SGHVS and CDR2 FQNEAQ. V lost 0 bases and J lost 8; bases outside the gene matches: 4. This CDR3 comprises 14 residues. The CDR3 bases are TGTGCCAGCAGCTTAGCGGGGAGGGTGGACATTCAGTACTTC. Translation gives CASSLAGRVDIQYF.